This T cell receptor beta chain was sequenced for a study of blood T cell repertoires in COVID-19. Study context: T cells, B-cell-depleted T cells, or PBMCs supplied cDNA or gDNA.

In the original workflow: From reference gene primer amplification, estimates of nucleated cell counts were derived. Clones were sequenced by immunoSEQ multiplex PCR, and TCRdb holds only the in-frame ones, with some missing. Clone size and the V and J calls come from that table; the DNA yielded D and trimming. The sample consists of about 130,000 clones, about four fifths of them appearing once. Membership in each cohort depended on participant-reported clinical history. The CDR3 covers 14 residues. Trimming took 4 bases from V and 3 from J, leaving 11 bases between them. Germline V lookup: CDR1 SGDLS, CDR2 YYNGEE. In this sample, this clone turned up many times.

The J gene is TRBJ2-1, the V gene TRBV9; tentatively, D is TRBD1 (6 bases). The sample taken for sequencing was PBMCs or T cells enriched from blood (not recorded which). This clonotype originated in a man in his fifties who had recovered from COVID-19. CDR3: CASSLRTDYNEQFF. CDR3 in DNA: TGTGCCAGCAGCCTCAGGACAGACTACAATGAGCAGTTCTTC.